These 28 T cell receptor beta chains share one sample of origin, sequenced in a study of blood T cell repertoires in COVID-19. The assay was immunoSEQ multiplex PCR, and TCRdb's table has in-frame clones only and misses some. The sample lists about 180,000 clones; approximately 88% were seen once. The sample was PBMCs or T cells enriched from blood (not recorded which). The receptors stem from a young woman who had recovered from COVID-19.

The J gene is TRBJ2-1, the V gene TRBV5-4; 8 nucleotides match TRBD2. The CDR3 sequence is 15 residues long. The germline gives CDR1 SGHNT, CDR2 YYREEE (reference sequence). Trimming at V came to 5 bases and at J to 3 bases, leaving 7 bases not matched to a gene. For the CDR3, the DNA is TGTGCCAGCAGTTCTACCGGGACTAGCTACAATGAGCAGTTCTTC. It specifies CASSSTGTSYNEQFF. The full variable domain, completed using reference TRBV5-4 and TRBJ2-1, is ETGVTQSPTHLIKTRGQQVTLRCSSQSGHNTVSWYQQALGQGPQFIFQYYREEENGRGNFPPRFSGLQFPNYSSELNVNALELDDSALYLCASSSTGTSYNEQFFGPGTRLTVL.

The chain joins TRBV9 to TRBJ2-5; weak D call: TRBD2 (7 bases). Trimming stripped 3 bases from V and 2 bases from J, with 17 bases between. Per the germline V gene, CDR1 is SGDLS and CDR2 is YYNGEE. The CDR3 is 16 amino acids. DNA of the CDR3: TGTGCCAGCAGCGCAGGGGAGGGGATGGGGCAAGAGACCCAGTACTTC. It translates to CASSAGEGMGQETQYF.

CDR3 region: CASSFRETQYF. The CDR3 nucleotides are TGTGCCAGCAGTTTCAGGGAGACCCAGTACTTC. The genes are TRBV28 and TRBJ2-5; D remains unclear. The CDR3 is 11 residues long. The germline V gene has CDR1 MDHEN and CDR2 SYDVKM. The V gene lost 3 bases and the J gene lost 5 bases, with 4 bases spanning the gap.

V and J are TRBV19 and TRBJ1-4, with a tentative D call TRBD1 (5 bases). Trimming removed 4 bases at V and 4 bases at J, with 16 bases between. Germline values: CDR1 LNHDA, CDR2 SQIVND (reference sequence). The CDR3 has 16 amino acids. CDR3 protein: CASSTIWTGGNEKLFF. CDR3 DNA: TGTGCCAGTAGTACCATTTGGACGGGGGGTAATGAAAAACTGTTTTTT.

The V gene is TRBV7-9, the J gene TRBJ2-1; 8 nucleotides match TRBD2. There are 15 residues in the CDR3. After removal of 4 bases from V and 7 bases from J, the junction contained 9 bases not matched to a gene. Germline V gene data show CDR1 as SEHNR and CDR2 as FQNEAQ (reference sequence). CDR3 nucleotides: TGTGCCAGCAGCTCAACTCGACTAGCGCAGAATGAGCAGTTCTTC. Amino acid sequence: CASSSTRLAQNEQFF.

This clone was recorded only once. The V gene is TRBV28, the J gene TRBJ1-4, with 7 nucleotides matching TRBD1. CDR3 size: 14 residues. Germline V gene lookup returns CDR1 MDHEN and CDR2 SYDVKM. V was clipped by 3 bases and J by 5 bases; unmatched bases: 3. The CDR3 DNA reads as TGTGCCAGCAGTTTGGGACAGTCGAATGAAAAACTGTTTTTT. Protein sequence: CASSLGQSNEKLFF.

Regarding this clone: The sample contains more than one DNA sequence encoding this CDR3. This chain uses TRBV20-1 with TRBJ2-7, with D unresolved. This CDR3 has 10 amino acids. With 6 bases removed from V and 4 bases from J, the gap between germline ends came to 7 bases. Germline assignment: CDR1 DFQATT and CDR2 SNEGSKA (reference sequence). Here the CDR3 DNA reads TGCAGTGCGACTTTGTACGAGCAGTACTTC. Protein: CSATLYEQYF.

The V and J genes are TRBV6-4 and TRBJ1-2; 10 bases align to TRBD1. Trimming removed 6 bases from V and 8 bases from J; junction bases left unmatched: 12. The CDR3 extends over 15 amino acids. Germline assignment: CDR1 MRHNA and CDR2 SNTAGT. CDR3 nucleotide sequence: TGTGCCAGCAGGGCTTCGACAGGGGGCGCCGGGGGCTACACCTTC. It encodes CASRASTGGAGGYTF.

The V and J genes are TRBV2 and TRBJ2-3, with a weak D call TRBD2 (6 bases). CDR1 and CDR2 from the germline V gene are SNHLY and FYNNEI. CDR3 length: 13 amino acids. The V end was cut by 6 bases, the J end by 4 bases, with 11 bases between. The DNA for the CDR3 is TGTGCCAGCAGGGGGCGCGGGGCAGATACGCAGTATTTT. It yields the protein CASRGRGADTQYF.

This chain uses TRBV9 with TRBJ2-3; TRBD2 aligns across 9 bases. CDR1 SGDLS and CDR2 YYNGEE come from the germline V gene. J was trimmed by 5 bases and V by 3 bases; bases with no gene match: 7. The CDR3 has 15 amino acids. Here the CDR3 DNA reads TGTGCCAGCAGCGCTGGGACTAGCAGCCGAGATACGCAGTATTTT. This encodes CASSAGTSSRDTQYF.

This clone has a single count. The rearrangement joins TRBV5-6 to TRBJ2-3; 9 bases agree with TRBD2. The germline CDR1 and CDR2 sequences are SGHDT and YYEEEE. Trimming cost V 4 bases and J 2 bases; bases outside gene matches: 8. The length of the CDR3 is 16 residues. The CDR3 reads CASSKVSGSNTDTQYF. The CDR3 nucleotides are TGTGCCAGCAGCAAAGTTAGCGGGAGTAACACAGATACGCAGTATTTT.

CDR3 sequence: CASSLGGDSPLHF. CDR3 in DNA: TGTGCCAGCAGCTTAGGCGGTGACTCACCCCTCCACTTT. The rearrangement uses TRBV11-2 and TRBJ1-6; D not resolved. The CDR3 contains 13 residues. Trimming pared 1 base from V and 10 bases from J, leaving 8 bases between. In germline, CDR1 is SGHAT, CDR2 FQNNGV.

The gene calls are TRBV4-3 and TRBJ1-5, with a tentative D call TRBD1 (5 bases). This CDR3 has 15 residues. Germline values: CDR1 LGHNA, CDR2 YSLEER. Trimming stripped 0 bases from V and 4 bases from J, with 10 bases between. The CDR3 sequence is CASSQEAGGNQPQHF. The CDR3 DNA reads as TGCGCCAGCAGCCAAGAAGCCGGGGGGAATCAGCCCCAGCATTTT.

The V gene is TRBV4-1, the J gene TRBJ1-5, with D uncertain. V lost 4 bases and J 6 bases, leaving 19 bases between the germline ends. From germline, CDR1 is MGHRA and CDR2 YSYEKL. The CDR3 extends over 16 amino acids. The CDR3 DNA sequence: TGCGCCAGCAGCCCCGACCTCGGGTCTTCTGTTCAGCCCCAGCATTTT. Amino acid sequence: CASSPDLGSSVQPQHF.

The chain couples TRBV4-3 to TRBJ1-2; D call uncertain. This CDR3 has 14 amino acids. V was shortened by 0 bases and J by 8 bases, with 13 bases between the two germline ends. In germline, CDR1 is LGHNA, CDR2 YSLEER. CDR3 region: CASSQDPAGKGYTF. In nucleotides, the CDR3 is TGCGCCAGCAGCCAAGATCCGGCCGGGAAGGGCTACACCTTC.

This chain joins TRBV3-1 (or the pseudogene TRBV3-2) and TRBJ1-5; TRBD1 matches at 7 bases. The V gene end was trimmed by 0 bases and the J gene end by 0 bases; junction bases not matched to a gene: 8. The CDR3 is 18 amino acids. The germline V gene encodes CDR1 LGHDT and CDR2 YNNKEL (reference sequence). The CDR3 DNA reads as TGTGCCAGCAGCCAAGATCTCCCGACAGGGAATAGCAATCAGCCCCAGCATTTT. Its translation: CASSQDLPTGNSNQPQHF.

The J gene is TRBJ1-1, the V gene TRBV11-3, with no clear D. The CDR3 consists of 14 residues. Germline V gives CDR1 SGHNT, CDR2 YENEEA. V lost 1 base and J 6 bases, leaving 12 bases between the germline ends. This chain's CDR3 is CASSLGPAGSEAFF. The CDR3 region has the DNA TGTGCCAGCAGCTTAGGACCGGCGGGGTCTGAAGCTTTCTTT.

The chain carries TRBV28 and TRBJ2-7, with TRBD2 identical over 8 bases. The germline gives CDR1 MDHEN, CDR2 SYDVKM. The junction had 11 bases not matched to a gene; V was cut back by 10 bases and J by 0 bases. The CDR3 length is 15 residues. The CDR3 loop is CAIDAGGTSSYEQYF. The CDR3 DNA is TGTGCCATCGACGCGGGAGGCACGAGCTCCTACGAGCAGTACTTC. The full variable domain, its missing parts supplied by reference TRBV28 and TRBJ2-7, is DVKVTQSSRYLVKRTGEKVFLECVQDMDHENMFWYRQDPGLGLRLIYFSYDVKMKEKGDIPEGYSVSREKKERFSLILESASTNQTSMYLCAIDAGGTSSYEQYFGPGTRLTVT.

This clone is a singleton in its sample. J is TRBJ1-2 and V is TRBV18; TRBD1 matches 8 bases. CDR1 and CDR2 (germline): KGHSH, LQKENI. Trimming cost V 3 bases and J 5 bases; bases outside gene matches: 5. The CDR3 extends over 14 amino acids. CDR3 coding DNA: TGTGCCAGCTCACCTTCAGGGGGCTGGTATGGCTACACCTTC. Amino acids: CASSPSGGWYGYTF.

The chain couples TRBV29-1 to TRBJ2-7; a possible D gene is TRBD1 (6 bases). The germline V gene encodes CDR1 SQVTM and CDR2 ANQGSEA. V was cut by 6 bases and J by 2 bases, with 11 bases left in between. This CDR3 has 12 amino acids. CDR3 loop: CSVGKGAYEQYF. CDR3 nucleotide sequence: TGCAGCGTCGGAAAGGGGGCCTACGAGCAGTACTTC.

The chain uses TRBV27 and TRBJ2-7; D is possibly TRBD2 (6 bases). CDR1 MNHEY and CDR2 SMNVEV come from the germline V gene (reference sequence). V gave up 5 bases and J gave up 5 bases, with 16 bases separating them. The CDR3 is made up of 14 amino acids. CDR3 nucleotide sequence: TGTGCCAGCAGTCCCGGGGACTTCGCTGACGAGCAGTACTTC. It specifies CASSPGDFADEQYF.

The rearrangement links TRBV28 to TRBJ2-1; 14 bases align to TRBD2. The J segment lost 4 bases and the V segment lost 5 bases, leaving 4 bases of the junction unmatched. CDR3 length: 16 residues. Germline CDR1 and CDR2: MDHEN and SYDVKM. CDR3 sequence (DNA): TGTGCCAGCAGTAGGACTAGCGGGGGGTTATACAATGAGCAGTTCTTC. Residues: CASSRTSGGLYNEQFF.

J is TRBJ1-2 and V is TRBV3-1 (or the pseudogene TRBV3-2); 9 bases fit TRBD1. Trimming removed 4 bases from V and 8 bases from J; junction bases left unmatched: 8. Germline CDR1 LGHDT, CDR2 YNNKEL (reference sequence). The CDR3 runs to 14 residues. CDR3 loop: CASSRTDRGGGYTF. The CDR3 DNA sequence: TGTGCCAGCAGCCGAACGGACAGGGGAGGCGGCTACACCTTC.

The chain joins TRBV5-1 to TRBJ1-3; D may be TRBD1 (5 bases). This CDR3 has 15 amino acids. Germline CDR1 and CDR2: SGHRS and YFSETQ. Trimming took off 6 bases at V and 0 bases at J, with 13 bases between the two ends. The CDR3 loop is CASTRGESSGNTIYF. CDR3 coding DNA: TGCGCCAGCACCCGGGGGGAGAGCTCTGGAAACACCATATATTTT.

The chain links TRBV4-2 to TRBJ2-5; tentatively, D is TRBD2 (5 bases). Germline CDR1 LGHNA, CDR2 YNFKEQ. Trimming shortened V by 1 base and J by 5 bases, and 8 bases separated the two germline ends. The CDR3 is made up of 13 amino acids. In nucleotides, the CDR3 is TGTGCCAGCAGCCAAGGGGAGAGCGAGACCCAGTACTTC. Translation: CASSQGESETQYF.

The chain uses TRBV28 and TRBJ1-6, with TRBD1 identical over 10 bases. CDR1 and CDR2 from the germline V gene are MDHEN and SYDVKM. J gave up 9 bases and V 6 bases, and 5 bases lay outside the gene matches. This CDR3 spans 14 amino acids. CDR3 sequence: CASRPDRGPSPLHF. The CDR3 coding sequence is TGTGCCAGCAGGCCCGACAGGGGGCCTTCACCCCTCCACTTT.

This clone was seen just once. This chain links TRBV9 with TRBJ2-6, with D unresolved. The germline V gene has CDR1 SGDLS and CDR2 YYNGEE. This CDR3 has 15 residues. V gave up 0 bases and J gave up 0 bases, with 4 bases separating them. As DNA, the CDR3 is TGTGCCAGCAGCGTAGGTAGCTCTGGGGCCAACGTCCTGACTTTC. Amino acids: CASSVGSSGANVLTF.

This rearrangement joins TRBV19 to TRBJ1-3; 7 bases map to TRBD1. CDR3 length equals 17 residues. Germline V gene lookup returns CDR1 LNHDA and CDR2 SQIVND (reference sequence). V trimming: 5 bases; J trimming: 2 bases; junction bases outside the gene matches: 12. CDR3 region: CASSWDSLPPTGNTIYF. The CDR3 nucleotides are TGTGCCAGTAGTTGGGACAGCTTACCCCCCACTGGAAACACCATATATTTT. Full variable domain (missing parts from reference TRBV19 and TRBJ1-3): DGGITQSPKYLFRKEGQNVTLSCEQNLNHDAMYWYRQDPGQGLRLIYYSQIVNDFQKGDIAEGYSVSREKKESFPLTVTSAQKNPTAFYLCASSWDSLPPTGNTIYFGEGSWLTVV.